These 28 T cell receptor beta chains share one sample of origin, sequenced in a study of shared clonotypes between healthy human individuals. Generated by immunoSEQ multiplex PCR, the TCRdb table keeps only in-frame clones and is missing some. This sample has about 2.1 million clones, with just over 90% found just once. Terminally differentiated effector memory CD45RA+ cells were left out of the naive CD8 fraction, which was CD45RO-negative and positively selected for CCR7. The sequenced material came from naive CD8+ T cells from PBMCs. These receptors came from a man aged 18 to 29 in good health. Some clones in this sample may be carry-over from other donors' samples.

The chain uses TRBV9 and TRBJ1-5; 7 positions agree with TRBD1. The ends lost 4 bases at V and 3 bases at J; junction bases unmatched: 7. The CDR3 runs to 15 residues. Germline values: CDR1 SGDLS, CDR2 YYNGEE. The CDR3 is CASSPYGTDNQPQHF. As DNA, the CDR3 is TGTGCCAGCAGCCCGTACGGGACAGACAATCAGCCCCAGCATTTT.

This clone was picked up one time. The genes are TRBV28 and TRBJ2-5; D remains ambiguous. This CDR3 contains 12 residues. Germline V gives CDR1 MDHEN, CDR2 SYDVKM. V gave up 6 bases and J gave up 1 base, with 6 bases separating them. CDR3 region: CASSQPQETQYF. The CDR3 DNA reads TGTGCCAGCAGCCAACCCCAAGAGACCCAGTACTTC.

The CDR3 here is CASRSGRAGLIDAVSWEQFF. Here the CDR3 DNA reads TGCGCCAGCAGATCAGGTCGCGCGGGACTGATCGACGCAGTTTCCTGGGAGCAGTTCTTC. This sequence joins TRBV5-1 and TRBJ2-1; a possible D gene is TRBD2 (6 bases). Germline-derived CDR1 and CDR2 are SGHRS and YFSETQ. Trimming pared 5 bases from V and 10 bases from J, leaving 37 bases between. The CDR3 contains 20 residues.

V is TRBV7-2 and J is TRBJ2-7; possibly TRBD2 for D (6 bases). This CDR3 region has 13 residues. The germline V gene encodes CDR1 SGHTA and CDR2 FQGNSA. V lost 4 bases to trimming and J lost 6 bases, with 13 bases between them. CDR3 region: CASSWGTGVEQYF. The CDR3 bases are TGTGCCAGCAGCTGGGGGACGGGAGTCGAGCAGTACTTC.

The chain is built from TRBV18 and TRBJ2-5, with a possible D match to TRBD1 (7 bases). The CDR3 sequence is 19 residues long. Germline CDR1 and CDR2: KGHSH and LQKENI. The V and J ends lost 7 bases and 2 bases respectively, with 29 bases between them. The CDR3, as DNA: TGTGCCAGCTGCTTATGGGGGCCGCCGCGGGGACAGCAACAAGAGACCCAGTACTTC. This sequence encodes CASCLWGPPRGQQQETQYF.

This clone was recorded only once. CDR3 DNA sequence: TGTGCCAGCAGTCCGGGACTAGCACCATACAATGAGCAGTTCTTC. It yields the protein CASSPGLAPYNEQFF. The gene calls are TRBV7-8 and TRBJ2-1, with 9 bases fitting TRBD2. The V segment lost 6 bases and the J segment 4 bases; nucleotides outside the gene matches: 7. The length of the CDR3 is 15 residues. Germline V gene data show CDR1 as SGHVS and CDR2 as FQNEAQ.

The V and J genes are TRBV9 and TRBJ2-1; D is ambiguous. The germline CDR1 and CDR2 sequences are SGDLS and YYNGEE. This CDR3 spans 11 amino acids. The V end lost 5 bases, the J end lost 9 bases, and 9 bases lay between the germline ends. In DNA form, the CDR3 reads TGTGCCAGCAGTGCTGCTAGTGAGCAGTTCTTC. This gives the protein CASSAASEQFF. Full variable domain (rest looked up from reference TRBV9 and TRBJ2-1): DSGVTQTPKHLITATGQRVTLRCSPRSGDLSVYWYQQSLDQGLQFLIQYYNGEERAKGNILERFSAQQFPDLHSELNLSSLELGDSALYFCASSAASEQFFGPGTRLTVL.

This clone was counted once. V usage is TRBV7-8 and J usage is TRBJ1-3; tentative D call: TRBD1 (5 bases). This CDR3 is 15 amino acids long. The germline CDR1 and CDR2 sequences are SGHVS and FQNEAQ. With 1 base removed from V and 4 bases from J, the gap between germline ends came to 11 bases. In DNA form, the CDR3 reads TGTGCCAGCAGCTTAGTTCGGACATCCGGAAACACCATATATTTT. It encodes CASSLVRTSGNTIYF.

The V and J genes are TRBV27 and TRBJ2-3; no clear D gene. The germline V gene encodes CDR1 MNHEY and CDR2 SMNVEV (reference sequence). Trimming cost V 5 bases and J 0 bases, with 6 bases left between them. CDR3 length equals 13 residues. The CDR3 DNA sequence: TGTGCCAGCAGTCCGCAGAGCACAGATACGCAGTATTTT. This translates into CASSPQSTDTQYF.

The CDR3 DNA follows: TGTGCCAGCAGCCTCCGGGACAGGTCCTCCTACGAGCAGTACTTC. Translation gives CASSLRDRSSYEQYF. V and J are TRBV14 and TRBJ2-7; TRBD1 aligns across 8 bases. This CDR3 is built from 15 residues. V was clipped by 4 bases and J by 0 bases; unmatched bases: 5. Germline CDR1 is SGHDN and CDR2 is FVKESK.

As to this clone: Other DNA variants within this sample encode the same CDR3. The chain links TRBV7-9 to TRBJ1-5; 7 positions match TRBD1. The V gene's germline CDR1 is SEHNR and CDR2 FQNEAQ (reference sequence). CDR3 size: 15 residues. Trimming cost V 3 bases and J 0 bases; bases outside gene matches: 2. The CDR3 DNA reads TGTGCCAGCAGCTTTGGGACAGCTAGCAATCAGCCCCAGCATTTT. This sequence encodes CASSFGTASNQPQHF.

The DNA for the CDR3 is TGTGCCAGCAGTTTACTCCAGGGGGTCTACGCCGGGGAGCTGTTTTTT. This codes for CASSLLQGVYAGELFF. V and J are TRBV27 and TRBJ2-2; 7 bases align to TRBD1. Unmatched junction bases numbered 9, after V lost 2 bases and J lost 6 bases. The germline CDR1 and CDR2 sequences are MNHEY and SMNVEV (reference sequence). The CDR3 contains 16 residues.

Regarding this clone: Other DNA sequences in this specimen translate into the identical CDR3. This sequence joins TRBV27 and TRBJ2-7, with D perhaps matching TRBD1 (6 bases). Germline CDR1 is MNHEY and CDR2 is SMNVEV (reference sequence). V shed 3 bases and J shed 6 bases, with 9 bases lying between them. The CDR3 consists of 12 residues. The CDR3 nucleotides are TGTGCCAGCAGTTTCGTAGGGGGCGAGCAGTACTTC. It codes for CASSFVGGEQYF.

This rearrangement joins TRBV7-9 to TRBJ2-1, with a tentative D call TRBD2 (5 bases). The V end lost 6 bases, the J end lost 4 bases, and 13 bases lay between the germline ends. Germline V gene sequence: CDR1 SEHNR, CDR2 FQNEAQ (reference sequence). This CDR3 comprises 14 residues. CDR3 region: CASSFPGGYNEQFF. The CDR3 nucleotides are TGTGCCAGCAGTTTCCCGGGCGGGTACAATGAGCAGTTCTTC.

The table lists this clone with a count of one. The genes are TRBV7-9 and TRBJ2-2, with D possibly TRBD2 on 5 matching bases. The germline V gene encodes CDR1 SEHNR and CDR2 FQNEAQ (reference sequence). V was cut by 8 bases and J by 4 bases, with 11 bases left in between. This CDR3 region has 13 residues. The CDR3 DNA sequence: TGTGCCAGCTCGGGCGCGGGCACCGGGGAGCTGTTTTTT. Amino acid sequence: CASSGAGTGELFF.

V usage is TRBV6-5 and J usage is TRBJ2-5, with a tentative D call TRBD2 (6 bases). This CDR3 region has 14 residues. The germline V gene encodes CDR1 MNHEY and CDR2 SVGAGI. V was shortened by 5 bases and J by 7 bases, with 17 bases between the two germline ends. CDR3 loop: CASSPGRTGGTQYF. Here the CDR3 DNA reads TGTGCCAGCAGTCCTGGACGGACCGGGGGGACCCAGTACTTC.

V usage is TRBV4-1 and J usage is TRBJ2-1; 9 bases match TRBD2. Trimming cost V 0 bases and J 5 bases; bases outside gene matches: 14. The CDR3 consists of 19 residues. Germline V gives CDR1 MGHRA, CDR2 YSYEKL. The DNA of the CDR3 is TGCGCCAGCAGCCAAGATTTTCTAGCGGGATCCCCACTTCACAATGAGCAGTTCTTC. Translation: CASSQDFLAGSPLHNEQFF.

This clone was seen a single time. This rearrangement joins TRBV7-9 to TRBJ2-1; 7 bases are shared with TRBD1. The CDR3 has 15 amino acids. Germline-derived CDR1 and CDR2 are SEHNR and FQNEAQ (reference sequence). V lost 5 bases and J lost 3; bases outside the gene matches: 7. In DNA, the CDR3 is TGTGCCAGCAGCACCAGACAGGGCGTCTACAATGAGCAGTTCTTC. Translated: CASSTRQGVYNEQFF.

The chain couples TRBV29-1 to TRBJ2-7; 9 nucleotides agree with TRBD1. The CDR3 is 16 residues long. With V trimmed by 3 bases and J by 3 bases, 12 bases remained unmatched. Germline CDR1 SQVTM, CDR2 ANQGSEA. This CDR3 is CSVESLPGQGLYEQYF. CDR3 in DNA: TGCAGCGTTGAGAGTTTACCGGGACAGGGTCTCTACGAGCAGTACTTC.

V gene TRBV4-3 combines with J gene TRBJ2-7, with a weak D call TRBD1 (6 bases). V lost 0 bases and J lost 4, with 16 bases in between. Germline loops: CDR1 LGHNA, CDR2 YSLEER. The CDR3 runs 16 residues. CDR3 loop: CASSQDARDIPYEQYF. The CDR3 region has the DNA TGCGCCAGCAGCCAAGACGCCCGGGACATTCCTTACGAGCAGTACTTC.

The chain combines TRBV18 with TRBJ2-7; no clear D gene. V was clipped by 1 base and J by 2 bases, with 12 bases between them. Germline V gives CDR1 KGHSH, CDR2 LQKENI. The CDR3 is made up of 15 amino acids. The CDR3 sequence: CASSPHPSRAYEQYF. CDR3 bases: TGTGCCAGCTCACCACATCCGTCCAGAGCCTACGAGCAGTACTTC.

The chain links TRBV11-2 to TRBJ2-1; 9 positions agree with TRBD2. Germline V CDR1 and CDR2: SGHAT, FQNNGV. There are 17 residues in the CDR3. J lost 3 bases, V lost 6 bases, and 12 bases had no gene match. The CDR3 DNA sequence: TGTGCCAGCAGAGGGATAATAGCGGGAGACGGCTACAATGAGCAGTTCTTC. Encoded protein: CASRGIIAGDGYNEQFF.

The chain joins TRBV27 to TRBJ2-3, with D tentatively TRBD1 (6 bases). The V gene lost 2 bases and the J gene lost 6 bases, with 30 bases spanning the gap. Germline values: CDR1 MNHEY, CDR2 SMNVEV (reference sequence). The CDR3 spans 20 residues. CDR3 residues: CASSLVTYFRAYLRGDTQYF. The CDR3 DNA follows: TGTGCCAGCAGTTTAGTCACCTATTTCCGGGCCTACCTAAGGGGGGATACGCAGTATTTT.

The chain has TRBV19 and TRBJ1-1; weak D call: TRBD1 (6 bases). The CDR3 has 15 residues. Germline V lookup: CDR1 LNHDA, CDR2 SQIVND (reference sequence). The V end lost 5 bases, the J end lost 11 bases, and 24 bases lay between the germline ends. The CDR3 protein is CASSPLTGLTPRAFF. In nucleotides, the CDR3 is TGTGCCAGTAGTCCGCTGACAGGCCTCACTCCGCGGGCTTTCTTT.

The chain is built from TRBV5-1 and TRBJ2-7; TRBD2 agrees at 10 bases. The germline V gene has CDR1 SGHRS and CDR2 YFSETQ. This CDR3 spans 15 amino acids. V lost 4 bases and J lost 0; bases outside the gene matches: 4. The CDR3 region has the DNA TGCGCCAGCAGCGCAAGCGGGAGGGCCTCCTACGAGCAGTACTTC. This translates into CASSASGRASYEQYF.

This chain joins TRBV29-1 and TRBJ2-4; 7 bases match TRBD2. V gave up 5 bases and J gave up 6 bases; unmatched junction bases: 10. The CDR3 is 14 amino acids. CDR1 SQVTM and CDR2 ANQGSEA come from the germline V gene. The CDR3 region has the DNA TGCAGCGTTCTTACTCCGGGACTAAGAAACATTCAGTACTTC. Amino acids: CSVLTPGLRNIQYF.

The chain couples TRBV2 to TRBJ2-2; 8 positions agree with TRBD2. This CDR3 region has 14 residues. Unmatched junction bases numbered 1, after V lost 7 bases and J lost 0 bases. Germline loops: CDR1 SNHLY, CDR2 FYNNEI. Written as DNA, the CDR3 is TGTGCCAGCATGCGGGAGGCGAACACCGGGGAGCTGTTTTTT. This encodes CASMREANTGELFF.

The chain joins TRBV13 to TRBJ2-3, with a possible D match to TRBD2 (5 bases). The CDR3 spans 15 residues. Germline V gene lookup returns CDR1 PRHDT and CDR2 FYEKMQ (reference sequence). Between the trimmed V and J ends, which lost 0 bases and 1 base, there was a span of 8 bases. CDR3 DNA sequence: TGTGCCAGCAGCTTAGGGGTCGGGGGCACAGATACGCAGTATTTT. This sequence encodes CASSLGVGGTDTQYF.